The present entry profiles one T cell receptor beta chain with its context. Per germline, CDR1 GTSNPN and CDR2 SVGIG (reference sequence). The CDR3 totals 15 residues. Trimming shortened V by 0 bases and J by 3 bases, and 11 bases separated the two germline ends. Assay used: immunoSEQ multiplex PCR; TCRdb lists only in-frame clones, some missing. The sample includes about 32,000 clones, 91% of them seen just once. These data are taken from a study of T cell changes during pregnancy in multiple sclerosis. Sequenced here: CD8+ T cells from peripheral blood mononuclear cells, sampled in the second trimester of pregnancy. The receptor was derived from a female donor in good health, enrolled as a control in a pregnancy study. This chain uses TRBV30 with TRBJ2-2, with D possibly TRBD1 on 6 matching bases. CDR3 nucleotide sequence: TGTGCCTGGAGTGTATTGACAGGCCACACCGGGGAGCTGTTTTTT. Protein sequence: CAWSVLTGHTGELFF.